Below are 17 T cell receptor beta chains sequenced from a single sample in a study of blood T cells in healthy people across ages. The use of a sample-barcoded 5' primer and a J-beta primer mix characterized a second PCR of roughly 6 to 11 cycles. MiXCR was run by TCRdb on the 5' RACE reads, yielding one entry per CDR3 protein. The sample contains more than 1,400,000 distinct CDR3 sequences, about 40% of which appear only once. The specimen was blood. These receptors were taken from a woman aged 18 to 35 in good health.

This clonotype has a single count. DNA for the CDR3: TGTGCCAGCAGCTTAGATCAGGATGTAAGCAATCAGCCCCAGCATTTT. Translating gives CASSLDQDVSNQPQHF. The chain carries TRBV11-3 and TRBJ1-5; no reliable D call. The CDR3 runs 16 residues. In germline, CDR1 is SGHNT, CDR2 YENEEA. V lost 0 bases and J lost 1, with 10 bases in between.

The chain has TRBV29-1 and TRBJ1-5; tentative D call: TRBD1 (6 bases). The V gene lost 3 bases and the J gene lost 7 bases, with 13 bases spanning the gap. Germline V CDR1 and CDR2: SQVTM, ANQGSEA. This CDR3 spans 13 amino acids. The DNA of the CDR3 is TGCAGCGTTGAGGGGGCCGGGGGCCAGCCCCAGCATTTT. It translates to CSVEGAGGQPQHF. Combining the CDR3 with reference TRBV29-1 and TRBJ1-5 gives the whole variable domain SAVISQKPSRDICQRGTSLTIQCQVDSQVTMMFWYRQQPGQSLTLIATANQGSEATYESGFVIDKFPISRPNLTFSTLTVSNMSPEDSSIYLCSVEGAGGQPQHFGDGTRLSIL.

The chain carries TRBV4-1 and TRBJ2-5; 8 bases fit TRBD2. Germline loops: CDR1 MGHRA, CDR2 YSYEKL. Trimming at V came to 0 bases and at J to 3 bases, leaving 9 bases not matched to a gene. The CDR3 loop spans 17 amino acids. CDR3 bases: TGCGCCAGCAGCCAAGATCTTGCGCGGGGGGTGAAAGAGACCCAGTACTTC. Protein sequence: CASSQDLARGVKETQYF.

As concerns this clonotype: With a much larger clone just one base away, this may be a read error. This chain links TRBV27 with TRBJ2-1; D uncertain. The length of the CDR3 is 11 residues. The germline gives CDR1 MNHEY, CDR2 SMNVEV (reference sequence). V lost 4 bases, J lost 8 bases, and 6 bases lay in between. The CDR3 reads CASSSEHEQFF. Here the CDR3 DNA reads TGTGCCAGCAGTTCAGAGCATGAGCAGTTCTTC.

This clonotype is a singleton in its sample. The chain couples TRBV11-2 to TRBJ1-2; 8 bases align to TRBD1. Looked up from germline, CDR1 is SGHAT and CDR2 is FQNNGV. CDR3 size: 16 residues. V lost 2 bases to trimming and J lost 6 bases; unmatched junction nucleotides: 11. The CDR3 DNA sequence: TGTGCCAGCAGCTTAAGGACAGGGCCTTTCGACCATGGCTACACCTTC. Translating gives CASSLRTGPFDHGYTF.

V usage is TRBV7-9 and J usage is TRBJ1-1; D not certain. This CDR3 contains 10 residues. The V and J ends lost 7 bases and 8 bases respectively, with 8 bases between them. Per the germline V gene, CDR1 is SEHNR and CDR2 is FQNEAQ (reference sequence). CDR3 DNA sequence: TGTGCCAGCAACGAAGGGGAAGCTTTCTTT. It is translated as CASNEGEAFF.

This clonotype was picked up a small number of times. Germline and junction disagree at one end, which may indicate a read error. The rearrangement links TRBV5-1 to TRBJ1-1, with D unresolved. The CDR3 is 15 amino acids. Germline V gives CDR1 SGHRS, CDR2 YFSETQ. CDR3 nucleotide sequence: TGCGCCAGCAGCTTGGAAGCGGAAGTAAACAGTGAAGCTTTCTTT. It codes for CASSLEAEVNSEAFF. The full variable domain, in which reference TRBV5-1 and TRBJ1-1 provide the parts outside the CDR3, is KAGVTQTPRYLIKTRGQQVTLSCSPISGHRSVSWYQQTPGQGLQFLFEYFSETQRNKGNFPGRFSGRQFSNSRSEMNVSTLELGDSALYLCASSLEAEVNSEAFFGQGTRLTVV.

The chain carries TRBV5-1 and TRBJ2-1; 10 bases map to TRBD2. This CDR3 is 16 amino acids long. The germline CDR1 and CDR2 sequences are SGHRS and YFSETQ. V shed 4 bases, J shed 3 bases, and the junction held 7 bases outside the gene matches. The CDR3 region is CASSKASGGIYNEQFF. The CDR3 bases are TGCGCCAGCAGCAAGGCTAGCGGGGGTATCTACAATGAGCAGTTCTTC.

The CDR3 nucleotides read TGTGCCAGCAGTTACCGCCGGGACAGGGGGCCTGGCAATCAGCCCCAGCATTTT. It yields the protein CASSYRRDRGPGNQPQHF. The chain employs TRBV6-5 and TRBJ1-5; 12 positions match TRBD1. The CDR3 is 18 residues long. Germline CDR1 MNHEY, CDR2 SVGAGI. After removal of 2 bases from V and 2 bases from J, the junction contained 7 bases not matched to a gene.

The chain couples TRBV3-1 to TRBJ2-3; 9 bases align to TRBD2. V gave up 2 bases and J gave up 2 bases; unmatched junction bases: 8. Germline assignment: CDR1 LGHDT and CDR2 YNNKEL (reference sequence). The CDR3 contains 17 residues. For the CDR3, the DNA is TGTGCCAGCAGCCAATTACTGGAGCGGGAGGACACAGATACGCAGTATTTT. Amino acids: CASSQLLEREDTDTQYF.

This clonotype came up a few times. The chain recombines TRBV12-3 or TRBV12-4 with TRBJ2-5; D is uncertain. Trimming stripped 3 bases from V and 5 bases from J, with 7 bases between. This CDR3 is built from 12 residues. The CDR3 nucleotides read TGTGCCAGCAGTTTTGTCCTCGAGACCCAGTACTTC. It is translated as CASSFVLETQYF.

There are a few counts of this clonotype. The chain joins TRBV29-1 to TRBJ1-5; weak D call: TRBD1 (5 bases). CDR3 size: 13 residues. Germline V gives CDR1 SQVTM, CDR2 ANQGSEA. V was pared by 1 base and J by 6 bases, with 10 bases between. CDR3 sequence (DNA): TGCAGCGTTGAAGTGGGGGGAGGTCAGCCCCAGCATTTT. Translated, it gives CSVEVGGGQPQHF.

This clonotype appeared a single time. The chain is built from TRBV20-1 and TRBJ2-5; D might be TRBD1 or TRBD2, each matching 6 bases. Germline CDR1 is DFQATT and CDR2 is SNEGSKA (reference sequence). The CDR3 spans 14 residues. Trimming left V 1 base short and J 5 bases short, with 14 bases between. The CDR3 sequence is CSARAQGGGETQYF. The CDR3 DNA reads as TGCAGTGCTAGAGCACAGGGAGGTGGGGAGACCCAGTACTTC.

This clonotype has only one observation. In DNA, the CDR3 is TGTGCCTGGAGTGCGGACAGGCCCTACTATGGCTACACCTTC. It encodes CAWSADRPYYGYTF. This chain joins TRBV30 and TRBJ1-2; 7 bases are shared with TRBD1. V lost 1 base and J lost 3; bases outside the gene matches: 5. Germline V gene lookup returns CDR1 GTSNPN and CDR2 SVGIG (reference sequence). CDR3 length: 14 residues.

The rearrangement joins TRBV10-3 to TRBJ2-5; a possible D gene is TRBD1 (6 bases). Judging by the DNA end, TRBJ2-7 fits better; the J call may be wrong. Germline loops: CDR1 ENHRY, CDR2 SYGVKD. The CDR3 is 13 residues long. As DNA, the CDR3 is TGTGCCATCAGTGAGAACAGGGCCTACGAGCAGTACTTC. This codes for CAISENRAYEQYF.

This clonotype has a handful of counts. The chain uses TRBV9 and TRBJ2-1; D remains ambiguous. The CDR3 covers 15 residues. Trimming removed 4 bases at V and 8 bases at J, with 19 bases between. Germline lookup yields CDR1 SGDLS and CDR2 YYNGEE. In nucleotides, the CDR3 is TGTGCCAGCAGCCTGGACCTACAACGAGTGCATGAGCAGTTCTTC. This codes for CASSLDLQRVHEQFF.

The chain carries TRBV6-5 and TRBJ2-5; D is undetermined. The germline V and J ends were trimmed by 0 bases and 4 bases, with 9 bases remaining between them. Germline assignment: CDR1 MNHEY and CDR2 SVGAGI. The CDR3 extends over 14 amino acids. DNA of the CDR3: TGTGCCAGCAGTTACTCGACCGGGTTAGAGACCCAGTACTTC. The encoded protein is CASSYSTGLETQYF.